The sequence of this TCR beta chain was determined in a study of early T cells in non-severe SARS-CoV-2 infection. The V gene's germline CDR1 is SQVTM and CDR2 ANQGSEA. The CDR3 loop spans 13 amino acids. Trimming cost V 7 bases and J 5 bases, with 14 bases left between them. MiXCR was run by TCRdb on the 5' RACE reads, yielding one entry per CDR3 protein. The sample includes tens of thousands of distinct CDR3 sequences, 10% of them seen just once. This chain links TRBV29-1 with TRBJ1-4; maybe TRBD1 (5 bases). The sample here was whole blood, taken at baseline. The TCR originated in an adult who was a healthcare worker with PCR-confirmed SARS-CoV-2 infection or an uninfected control (not recorded which). CDR3 residues: CSGQKGRNEKLFF. The CDR3 nucleotides are TGCAGCGGACAGAAGGGGAGAAATGAAAAACTGTTTTTT.